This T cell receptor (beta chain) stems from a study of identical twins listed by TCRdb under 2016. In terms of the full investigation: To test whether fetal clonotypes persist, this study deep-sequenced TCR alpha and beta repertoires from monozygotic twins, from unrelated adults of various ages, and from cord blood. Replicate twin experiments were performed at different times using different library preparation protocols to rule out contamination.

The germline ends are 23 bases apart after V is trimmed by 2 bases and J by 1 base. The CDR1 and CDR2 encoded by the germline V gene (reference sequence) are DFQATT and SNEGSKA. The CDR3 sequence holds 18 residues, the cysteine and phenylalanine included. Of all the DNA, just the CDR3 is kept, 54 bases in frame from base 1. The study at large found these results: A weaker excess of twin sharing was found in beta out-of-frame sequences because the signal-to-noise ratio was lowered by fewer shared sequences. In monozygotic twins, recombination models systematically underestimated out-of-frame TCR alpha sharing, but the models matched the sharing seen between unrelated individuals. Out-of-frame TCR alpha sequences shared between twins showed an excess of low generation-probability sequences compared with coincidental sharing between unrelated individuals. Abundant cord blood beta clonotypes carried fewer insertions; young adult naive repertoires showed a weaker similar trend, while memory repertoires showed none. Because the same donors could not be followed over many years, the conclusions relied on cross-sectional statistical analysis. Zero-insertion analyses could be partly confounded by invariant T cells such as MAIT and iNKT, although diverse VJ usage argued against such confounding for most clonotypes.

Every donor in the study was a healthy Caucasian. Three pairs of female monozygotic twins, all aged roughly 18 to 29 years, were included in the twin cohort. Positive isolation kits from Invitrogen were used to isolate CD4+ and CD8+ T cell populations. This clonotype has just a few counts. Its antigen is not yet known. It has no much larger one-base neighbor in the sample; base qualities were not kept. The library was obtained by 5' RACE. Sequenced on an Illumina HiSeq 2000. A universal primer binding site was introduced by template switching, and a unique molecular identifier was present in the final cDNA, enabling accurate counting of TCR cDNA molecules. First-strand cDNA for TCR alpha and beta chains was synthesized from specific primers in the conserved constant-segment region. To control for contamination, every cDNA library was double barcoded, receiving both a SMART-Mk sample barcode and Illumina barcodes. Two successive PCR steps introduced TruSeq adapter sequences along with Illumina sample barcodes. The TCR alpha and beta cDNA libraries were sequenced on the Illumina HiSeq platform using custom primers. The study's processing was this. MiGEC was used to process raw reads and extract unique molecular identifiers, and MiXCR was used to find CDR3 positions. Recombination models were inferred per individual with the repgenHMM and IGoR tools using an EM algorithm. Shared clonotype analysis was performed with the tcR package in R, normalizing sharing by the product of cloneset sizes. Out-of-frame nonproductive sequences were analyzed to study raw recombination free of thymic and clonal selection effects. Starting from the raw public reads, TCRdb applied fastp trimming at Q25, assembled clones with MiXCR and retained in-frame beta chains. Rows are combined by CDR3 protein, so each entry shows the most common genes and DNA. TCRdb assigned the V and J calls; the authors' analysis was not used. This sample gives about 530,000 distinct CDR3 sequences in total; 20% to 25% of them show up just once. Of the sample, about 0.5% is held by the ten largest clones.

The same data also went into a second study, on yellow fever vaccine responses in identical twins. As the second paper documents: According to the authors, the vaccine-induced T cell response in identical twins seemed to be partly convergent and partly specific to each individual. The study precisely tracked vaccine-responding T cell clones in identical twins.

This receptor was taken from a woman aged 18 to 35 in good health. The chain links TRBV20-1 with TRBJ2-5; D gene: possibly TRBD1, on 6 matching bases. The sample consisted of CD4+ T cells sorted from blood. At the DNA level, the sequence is TGCAGTGCTAGATTATTATTCAATTGGGGGCAGCTCCAAGAGACCCAGTACTTC. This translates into CSARLLFNWGQLQETQYF.